The 6 T cell receptor beta chains below come from one sample, sequenced in a study of T cell responses to AZD1222 COVID-19 vaccine. Only in-frame clones appear in the TCRdb table, and some are missing; sequencing was by immunoSEQ multiplex PCR. The table shows 90,000 to 110,000 clones, with more than 70% occurring only once. Material: peripheral blood, obtained on day 0 of AZD1222 vaccination. All receptors derive from an adult in good health.

This CDR3 reads CSVDEDRNTEAFF. The CDR3 bases are TGCAGCGTTGATGAGGACAGGAACACTGAAGCTTTCTTT. V usage is TRBV29-1 and J usage is TRBJ1-1; D is perhaps TRBD1 (6 bases). Germline CDR1 and CDR2: SQVTM and ANQGSEA. This CDR3 has 13 residues. Deletions cut 3 bases from V and 1 base from J, with 9 bases between.

The chain links TRBV5-1 to TRBJ1-1; tentative D call: TRBD1 (5 bases). CDR3 size: 14 residues. The ends were cut back, 2 bases at V and 3 bases at J, with 11 bases in the middle. In germline, CDR1 is SGHRS, CDR2 YFSETQ. For the CDR3, the DNA is TGCGCCAGCAGCTTTCAGGGAGGGGACACTGAAGCTTTCTTT. Its translation: CASSFQGGDTEAFF.

The genes are TRBV4-3 and TRBJ2-1; D not resolved. Germline CDR1 and CDR2: LGHNA and YSLEER. V dropped 4 bases and J dropped 0 bases, with 10 bases sitting between them. The CDR3 totals 15 residues. CDR3 loop: CASSLLGGSYNEQFF. In nucleotides, the CDR3 is TGCGCCAGCAGCCTCCTTGGCGGCTCCTACAATGAGCAGTTCTTC.

The count of this clone is one. The chain joins TRBV4-2 to TRBJ1-4; D perhaps matches TRBD1 (5 bases). The germline V gene has CDR1 LGHNA and CDR2 YNFKEQ. The CDR3 consists of 16 residues. V was shortened by 1 base and J by 7 bases, with 16 bases between the two germline ends. In nucleotides, the CDR3 is TGTGCCAGCAGCCAAGGGGGGTCAAGGGTGACTGAAAAACTGTTTTTT. It encodes CASSQGGSRVTEKLFF.

V is TRBV6-1 and J is TRBJ1-1; 7 bases are shared with TRBD1. V shed 5 bases, J shed 4 bases, and the junction held 7 bases outside the gene matches. The germline V gene has CDR1 MNHNS and CDR2 SASEGT. This CDR3 has 14 amino acids. CDR3 sequence (DNA): TGTGCCAGCAGTCAACCAGGGGGGAGCACTGAAGCTTTCTTT. Encoded protein: CASSQPGGSTEAFF.

The chain links TRBV27 to TRBJ2-1; TRBD2 matches at 11 bases. V lost 5 bases to trimming and J lost 6 bases; unmatched junction nucleotides: 6. CDR3 length: 15 amino acids. CDR1 MNHEY and CDR2 SMNVEV come from the germline V gene (reference sequence). CDR3 protein: CASSPGLAGINEQFF. The CDR3 nucleotides are TGTGCCAGCAGTCCCGGACTAGCGGGCATCAATGAGCAGTTCTTC.